This T cell receptor (beta chain) emerged from a study of shared clonotypes between healthy human individuals. Terminally differentiated effector memory CD45RA+ cells were excluded from the naive CD8 cells, which were CD45RO-negative and positively selected for CCR7. The V end lost 0 bases, the J end lost 2 bases, and 8 bases lay between the germline ends. The CDR3 sequence is 14 residues long. Germline loops: CDR1 SGDLS, CDR2 YYNGEE. On this clone itself: Other nucleotide sequences from this sample produce the same CDR3.

Here immunoSEQ multiplex PCR was the method, and the copy in TCRdb shows in-frame clones only, minus some. This sample has 550,000 to 750,000 clones; around 95% occur once, and the top ten carry 0.11%. The V call is TRBV9, the J call TRBJ1-2; D not resolved. The sample consisted of naive CD8+ T cells sorted from blood. The TCR was taken from a woman between 25 and 40 years old in good health. CDR3 sequence reads: CASSVGAGNYGYTF. The CDR3 DNA reads as TGTGCCAGCAGCGTAGGAGCCGGGAACTATGGCTACACCTTC.